The next 4 T cell receptor beta chains were all read from a single sample in a study of blood T cell repertoires in COVID-19. Only in-frame clones appear in the TCRdb table, and some are missing; sequencing was by immunoSEQ multiplex PCR. The profile shows 300,000 or so clones, roughly 90% of them singletons. Sequenced: peripheral blood. All receptors come from a woman in her thirties with COVID-19, enrolled during active disease.

This chain connects TRBV4-2 to TRBJ1-1; D may be TRBD1 (5 bases). The CDR3 consists of 16 residues. Trimming stripped 1 base from V and 3 bases from J, with 15 bases between. Germline values: CDR1 LGHNA, CDR2 YNFKEQ. This CDR3 is CASSQGFGGEDTEAFF. CDR3 DNA sequence: TGTGCCAGCAGCCAAGGGTTCGGGGGAGAGGACACTGAAGCTTTCTTT.

CDR3 in amino acids: CASSLTTGVYEQYF. The CDR3 DNA reads TGCGCCAGCAGCTTAACGACAGGGGTCTACGAGCAGTACTTC. The V call is TRBV5-1, the J call TRBJ2-7, with 8 bases fitting TRBD1. The CDR3 has 14 amino acids. Germline CDR1 reads SGHRS; CDR2 reads YFSETQ. V was pared by 2 bases and J by 3 bases, with 4 bases of the junction left unmatched.

CDR3 protein: CASSPGVGYTF. The CDR3 coding sequence is TGTGCCAGCAGTCCAGGGGTTGGCTACACCTTC. The chain employs TRBV6-5 and TRBJ1-2; possibly TRBD1 for D (6 bases). V lost 5 bases, J lost 7 bases, and 8 bases lay in between. CDR1 and CDR2 (germline): MNHEY, SVGAGI. The CDR3 has 11 amino acids.

The table lists this clone with a count of one. V gene TRBV28 combines with J gene TRBJ1-2; D unclear. V lost 5 bases to trimming and J lost 2 bases, with 12 bases between them. Germline CDR1 MDHEN, CDR2 SYDVKM. This CDR3 comprises 14 residues. The CDR3 DNA reads TGTGCCAGCAGTACCCCCGGGGAAAACTATGGCTACACCTTC. It codes for CASSTPGENYGYTF.